Listed below are T cell receptor beta chains from one sample, sequenced in a study of T cells expressing NK-cell markers. Reanalyzing the 5' RACE reads, TCRdb keeps one entry per CDR3 protein, without DNA. The sample spans 550,000 to 600,000 distinct CDR3 sequences; the ten largest clones claim around 3.3%. Sequencing used blood T cells: a sorted CD56 or NKG2C T cell subset, CD4+ or CD8+ T cells, or bulk PBMC T cells (not recorded which). The receptors stem from a man aged 18 to 29 in good health. Each CDR3 is given with its conserved first and last residue.

v_call	j_call	cdr3_aa
TRBV7-3	TRBJ2-3	CASSLGHKDTQYF
TRBV20-1	TRBJ2-3	CSARAASGNTDTQYF
TRBV12-3/TRBV12-4	TRBJ2-5	CASSLGRSATWETQYF
TRBV27	TRBJ2-1	CASSLGPGEFNEQFF
TRBV20-1	TRBJ2-2	CSATKLGVPGELFF
TRBV28	TRBJ2-7	CASSEFYEQYF
TRBV5-5	TRBJ2-3	CASSLFISTDTQYF
TRBV9	TRBJ2-3	CASSSGVRDTQYF
TRBV4-1	TRBJ1-4	CASSHTPAGGEKLFF
TRBV6-5	TRBJ1-3	CASSYSPWSSGNTIYF
TRBV5-6	TRBJ2-6	CASSNPGQGPLSGANVLTF
TRBV6-5	TRBJ1-5	CASSSGLDQPQHF
TRBV6-2/TRBV6-3	TRBJ2-7	CASSSTPTGIYEQYF
TRBV20-1	TRBJ2-7	CSAPEHSGTREQYF
TRBV7-6	TRBJ1-1	CASSPRWMNTEAFF
TRBV4-2	TRBJ2-5	CASSQELNRGPWGTQYF
TRBV5-1	TRBJ2-5	CASSLSSPDSIQETQYF
TRBV24-1	TRBJ2-1	CATSDYTGVSYNEQFF
TRBV10-2	TRBJ2-5	CASSEGARGEETQYF
TRBV7-3	TRBJ2-7	CASSPAGTTPYEQYF
TRBV10-3	TRBJ1-1	CAISSGPEGTEAFF
TRBV25-1	TRBJ2-1	CASSESLGTHHEQFF
TRBV15	TRBJ1-3	CATSLDPRGTIYF
TRBV5-6	TRBJ2-1	CASSPHLSSYYNEQFF
TRBV11-2	TRBJ2-5	CASSLEWGGQETQYF
TRBV20-1	TRBJ2-1	CSAPGQTYNEQFF